The next 24 T cell receptor delta chains were all read from a single sample in a study of fetal and pediatric gammadelta thymocytes. TCRdb re-identified clones in the reads via CATT. The sample has about 1,500 delta-chain clones, 13% to 15% seen once. Material: Vgamma9Vdelta2 gamma-delta T cells from the thymus. This sample's subset: sorted CD3+gammadeltaTCR+Vgamma9+Vdelta2+ thymocytes. Receptor source: a child who underwent cardiac surgery and was recorded as healthy.

This rearrangement joins TRDV2 to TRDJ1; 11 nucleotides line up with TRDD3. In the absence of a J gene in TCRdb, the DNA was matched to germline to assign it here. Germline V gives CDR1 GEAIGNYY, CDR2 EKD. The J segment lost 2 bases and the V segment lost 7 bases, leaving 5 bases of the junction unmatched. The CDR3 contains 14 residues. CDR3 nucleotide sequence: TGTGCCTGCTCGTACTGGGGGATAACCGATAAACTCATCTTT. It translates to CACSYWGITDKLIF.

This clone counts as medium-sized. The J gene is TRDJ2, the V gene TRDV2; TRDD3 agrees at 7 bases. CDR3 length: 15 residues. The junction had 6 bases not matched to a gene; V was cut back by 1 base and J by 5 bases. Germline CDR1 GEAIGNYY, CDR2 EKD. The CDR3 DNA sequence: TGTGCCTGTGACACTCTGGGGGGCAGAACAGCACAACTCTTCTTT. This gives the protein CACDTLGGRTAQLFF.

Judged by abundance, this clone is medium-sized. V usage is TRDV2 and J usage is TRDJ1, with TRDD3 matching 9 bases. CDR1 GEAIGNYY and CDR2 EKD come from the germline V gene. This CDR3 contains 17 residues. V lost 0 bases to trimming and J lost 7 bases; unmatched junction nucleotides: 14. CDR3 sequence: CACDTEILGEQPFKLIF. CDR3 in DNA: TGTGCCTGTGACACCGAAATACTGGGGGAACAGCCGTTTAAACTCATCTTT.

By share, this clone counts as large (0.1 to 1%). The chain combines TRDV2 with TRDJ1, with TRDD3 identical over 13 bases. Germline trimming cut 0 bases from V and 9 bases from J; bases unmatched to any gene: 12. Looked up from germline, CDR1 is GEAIGNYY and CDR2 is EKD. This CDR3 spans 17 amino acids. CDR3 in amino acids: CACDTGILGDTRVELIF. The CDR3 DNA is TGTGCCTGTGACACCGGGATACTGGGGGATACGCGAGTTGAACTCATCTTT.

This rearrangement joins TRDV2 to TRDJ1; TRDD3 matches 7 bases. The CDR3 covers 16 residues. The V gene end was trimmed by 0 bases and the J gene end by 6 bases; junction bases not matched to a gene: 12. Germline V gene sequence: CDR1 GEAIGNYY, CDR2 EKD. The CDR3 DNA reads TGTGCCTGTGACACCGGGGGTCCTGGGGGGACCCATAAACTCATCTTT. This gives the protein CACDTGGPGGTHKLIF.

This clone rates as medium-sized. V gene TRDV2 combines with J gene TRDJ1; 8 bases are shared with TRDD3. CDR1 and CDR2 from the germline V gene are GEAIGNYY and EKD. CDR3 length: 13 amino acids. J gave up 7 bases and V 2 bases, and 5 bases lay outside the gene matches. The CDR3 nucleotides are TGTGCCTGTGACATGGGGGATCGCCGTAAACTCATCTTT. This encodes CACDMGDRRKLIF.

On this clone itself: This may arise from a read error, as a much more abundant clone is one base away. The sample contains more than one DNA sequence encoding this CDR3. The genes are TRDV2 and TRDJ1; 11 bases align to TRDD3. The J gene was not available in TCRdb and was assigned here by matching the DNA to germline segments. The CDR3 is 15 residues long. Per germline, CDR1 GEAIGNYY and CDR2 EKD. Here the CDR3 reads CACTTLGDTSDKLIF. The CDR3 nucleotides read TGTGCATGTACAACCCTGGGGGATACCTCCGATAAACTCATCTTT.

Within the sample, this clone is large. The rearrangement uses TRDV2 and TRDJ1; TRDD3 aligns across 7 bases. This CDR3 is built from 16 residues. Unmatched junction bases numbered 15, after V lost 3 bases and J lost 6 bases. Germline V gene sequence: CDR1 GEAIGNYY, CDR2 EKD. This CDR3 is CACDPREYWGPHKLIF. The CDR3 DNA reads as TGTGCCTGTGACCCTAGGGAGTACTGGGGACCTCATAAACTCATCTTT.

The V and J genes are TRDV2 and TRDJ1; 12 nucleotides align to TRDD3. Looked up from germline, CDR1 is GEAIGNYY and CDR2 is EKD. The V gene end was trimmed by 3 bases and the J gene end by 0 bases; junction bases not matched to a gene: 34. The CDR3 is made up of 26 amino acids. The CDR3 DNA is TGTGCCTGTGACCCACTCCGGGATTGGGACCAATACTGGGGGATACCTAGGGGCGCGTACACCGATAAACTCATCTTT. Protein sequence: CACDPLRDWDQYWGIPRGAYTDKLIF.

This clone rates as medium-sized. The chain recombines TRDV2 with TRDJ1, with 11 bases that match TRDD3. The CDR3 spans 16 residues. Losses at the gene ends were 2 bases for V and 10 bases for J; bases not matched to a gene: 14. Per germline, CDR1 GEAIGNYY and CDR2 EKD. The CDR3 region is CACDRLGDRKSGILIF. DNA for the CDR3: TGTGCCTGTGACAGACTGGGGGATAGAAAGTCAGGTATACTCATCTTT.

By sample fraction, this clone is large (0.1 to 1%). The sample carries other DNA sequences with the same CDR3. The chain couples TRDV2 to TRDJ1; TRDD3 agrees at 11 bases. V was pared by 5 bases and J by 3 bases, with 1 base of the junction left unmatched. The CDR3 spans 13 residues. The germline V gene has CDR1 GEAIGNYY and CDR2 EKD. In nucleotides, the CDR3 is TGTGCCTGTGGTGGGGGATACGCCGATAAACTCATCTTT. It translates to CACGGGYADKLIF.

This clone is medium-sized. The rearrangement joins TRAV38-2/DV8 to TRDJ3; 13 nucleotides line up with TRDD3. TCRdb offers no J gene call, so here the DNA was matched to germline to obtain one. The CDR3 is made up of 26 amino acids. V lost 10 bases to trimming and J lost 0 bases; unmatched junction nucleotides: 31. The germline V gene has CDR1 TSESDYY and CDR2 QEAYKQQN. CDR3 nucleotides: TGTGCTCTAAAGGCCTTCCTAAAGGCGAAGCTACTGGGGGATACGCCGAGCTCCTGGGACACCCGACAGATGTTTTTC. Protein: CALKAFLKAKLLGDTPSSWDTRQMFF.

By its share, this clone is large. One junction end does not reproduce the germline sequence, and a read error may be involved. J is TRDJ1 and V is TRDV2, with TRDD3 identical over 11 bases. The V gene's germline CDR1 is GEAIGNYY and CDR2 EKD. This CDR3 contains 18 residues. CDR3 loop: CACDTGELSSVLGDKIIF. In nucleotides, the CDR3 is TGTGCCTGTGACACCGGTGAACTTTCGTCGGTACTGGGGGATAAAATCATCTTT.

Relative to its sample, this clone is medium-sized. The chain carries TRDV2 and TRDJ1; 11 nucleotides agree with TRDD3. The CDR3 spans 16 residues. Per germline, CDR1 GEAIGNYY and CDR2 EKD. Unmatched junction bases numbered 7, after V lost 2 bases and J lost 3 bases. CDR3 DNA sequence: TGTGCCTGTGACATCCCTGGGGGATACTGGTCCGATAAACTCATCTTT. It yields the protein CACDIPGGYWSDKLIF.

This clone rates as medium-sized. This chain connects TRDV2 to TRDJ1; the match to TRDD3 covers 8 bases. Germline assignment: CDR1 GEAIGNYY and CDR2 EKD. V lost 3 bases and J lost 0; bases outside the gene matches: 26. The CDR3 covers 22 residues. CDR3 amino acids: CACDGLGPTAGDRERYTDKLIF. In DNA, the CDR3 is TGTGCCTGTGACGGGTTGGGTCCTACCGCGGGGGATAGGGAGCGGTACACCGATAAACTCATCTTT.

The chain combines TRDV2 with TRDJ1; 8 bases are a match to TRDD3. The V and J ends lost 1 base and 0 bases, in that order; junction bases with no gene match: 15. CDR3 length: 19 amino acids. Germline V gene sequence: CDR1 GEAIGNYY, CDR2 EKD. CDR3 region: CACDTKGVVGILYTDKLIF. DNA for the CDR3: TGTGCCTGTGACACGAAGGGGGTCGTGGGGATACTATACACCGATAAACTCATCTTT.

V is TRDV2 and J is TRDJ1, with 7 bases matching TRDD3. The J gene, absent from TCRdb, was called here by matching the DNA to germline. Germline assignment: CDR1 GEAIGNYY and CDR2 EKD. This CDR3 region has 18 residues. After removal of 3 bases from V and 0 bases from J, the junction contained 15 bases not matched to a gene. CDR3 region: CACDAKVLWGSYTDKLIF. The CDR3 DNA reads TGTGCCTGTGACGCAAAGGTCCTCTGGGGGTCGTACACCGATAAACTCATCTTT.

The count of this clone is one. This could be a read error, since a much larger clone is one nucleotide away. The V segment is TRDV2, and no J call was made; the table assigns TRDD3, which was not confirmed against the DNA. From germline, CDR1 is GEAIGNYY and CDR2 EKD. The CDR3 loop spans 19 amino acids. The CDR3 here is CACDKFPTREPNNTDKRIF. The CDR3 coding sequence is TGTGCCTGTGACAAGTTTCCTACGCGGGAACCAAATAACACCGATAAACGCATCTTT.

The chain recombines TRDV2 with TRDJ1, with 13 bases identical to TRDD3. Assignment of the J gene here rests on matching the DNA to germline, because TCRdb gives none. Germline CDR1 GEAIGNYY, CDR2 EKD. The V and J ends lost 0 bases and 1 base, in that order; junction bases with no gene match: 7. There are 18 residues in the CDR3. DNA of the CDR3: TGTGCCTGTGACACCGAAGTACTGGGGGATACGCGCACCGATAAACTCATCTTT. Amino acid sequence: CACDTEVLGDTRTDKLIF.

A word on this clone: A read error likely explains this, since a far larger clone differs by one base. Additional DNA sequences in this sample encode the identical CDR3. This chain connects TRDV2 to TRDJ1; perhaps TRDD3 as D (5 bases). In the absence of a J gene in TCRdb, the DNA was matched to germline to assign it here. This CDR3 contains 19 residues. Germline V gene data show CDR1 as GEAIGNYY and CDR2 as EKD. CDR3 sequence: CACDRLRGLTGPYTDKLIF. CDR3 DNA: TGTGCCTGCGACAGGCTTAGGGGGCTTACCGGGCCTTACACCGATAAACTCATCTTT.

Concerning this clone itself: Since a much larger clone is just one base distant, this may be a read error. V usage is TRDV2 and J usage is TRDJ1, with a tentative D call TRDD3 (5 bases). TCRdb lists no J gene, so it was determined here by aligning the DNA to germline. CDR1 is GEAIGNYY, CDR2 EKD, per germline. Trimming shortened V by 3 bases and J by 0 bases, and 22 bases separated the two germline ends. There are 18 residues in the CDR3. The CDR3, as DNA: TGTGCCTGTGACCCCGTACTGGTGGAGGCCTCGTACACCGATAAACTCATCTTT. The encoded protein is CACDPVLVEASYTDKLIF.

The V gene is TRDV2, the J gene TRDJ1; 13 bases line up with TRDD3. This CDR3 has 19 amino acids. Germline V CDR1 and CDR2: GEAIGNYY, EKD. With 3 bases clipped from V and 9 bases from J, the junction kept 21 bases outside the gene matches. The CDR3 DNA follows: TGTGCCTGTGACCACAGGGCCTTACTGGGGGATACGCCGGAACGGGAACTCATCTTT. This gives the protein CACDHRALLGDTPERELIF.

This clone is judged medium-sized. The gene calls are TRDV2 and TRDJ1; the D gene is possibly TRDD3 (6 bases). Trimming stripped 1 base from V and 4 bases from J, with 27 bases between. The length of the CDR3 is 19 residues. CDR1 is GEAIGNYY and CDR2 is EKD in the germline V gene. CDR3 loop: CACDTAHKSYGTGNDKLIF. The CDR3 DNA reads as TGTGCCTGTGACACTGCTCATAAGTCGTACGGTACTGGGAACGATAAACTCATCTTT.

This clone was recorded a few times. V and J are TRDV2 and TRDJ3; 11 nucleotides align to TRDD3. This CDR3 contains 21 residues. Germline V CDR1 and CDR2: GEAIGNYY, EKD. The V and J ends lost 6 bases and 1 base, in that order; junction bases with no gene match: 16. The CDR3 sequence is CACTHRTMGDTPSWDTRQMFF. CDR3 nucleotide sequence: TGTGCCTGTACCCACCGGACGATGGGGGATACGCCTTCCTGGGACACCCGACAGATGTTTTTC.